The clone carrying this T cell receptor beta chain was found many times. What it recognizes is unknown. This sample is part of a study of T cells after yellow fever vaccination. There are 15 residues in the CDR3. CDR1 is SGDLS, CDR2 YYNGEE, per germline. Deletions cut 0 bases from V and 1 base from J, with 10 bases between. Study-wide results and caveats: Only a small proportion of the clonotypes turned up in both the CD4 and the CD8 compartments, likely arising from convergent recombination.

A 5'RACE template-switching step, the method used to make TCR cDNA, added a universal primer site and UMIs. MiXCR, run by TCRdb on the 5' RACE reads, gives a single entry per CDR3 protein. The sample holds over 300,000 distinct CDR3 sequences; roughly 3.5% are singletons and the top ten take roughly a quarter. The clonotype was recovered from a man younger than 35 who received the YFV17D yellow fever vaccine. The source material was PBMCs, sampled on the day of the yellow fever booster vaccination. This chain links TRBV9 with TRBJ1-2; TRBD1 might be the D (5 bases). The CDR3 region is CASSVESTVNYGYTF. Here the CDR3 DNA reads TGTGCCAGCAGCGTAGAGTCGACAGTTAACTATGGCTACACCTTC.